These 13 T cell receptor beta chains were sequenced from one sample in a study of blood T cell repertoires in COVID-19. The table came from immunoSEQ multiplex PCR; TCRdb's copy has only in-frame clones and leaves some out. The table records about 27,000 clones, around 90% of them present only once. The source material was peripheral blood. The receptors originated from a human donor with active COVID-19. The donor label of this sample is uncertain.

This chain joins TRBV19 and TRBJ2-2; D might be TRBD1 (6 bases). Trimming took off 3 bases at V and 6 bases at J, with 8 bases between the two ends. Germline CDR1 and CDR2: LNHDA and SQIVND (reference sequence). The length of the CDR3 is 13 residues. The CDR3 region has the DNA TGTGCCAGTAGTATTACAGGGTCCGGGGAGCTGTTTTTT. It yields the protein CASSITGSGELFF.

This clone is a singleton in its sample. This clone may be a read error of a much larger clone one base away. The chain uses TRBV27 and TRBJ2-5, with D possibly matching TRBD2 (7 bases). The CDR3 length is 13 residues. CDR1 is MNHEY, CDR2 SMNVEV, per germline (reference sequence). V lost 4 bases and J 5 bases, leaving 11 bases between the germline ends. CDR3 in amino acids: CASSSGGRETQYF. In nucleotides, the CDR3 is TGTGCCAGCAGTTCGGGGGGCCGGGAGACCCAGTACTTC.

The chain uses TRBV19 and TRBJ2-3; a possible D gene is TRBD1 (6 bases). CDR1 is LNHDA and CDR2 is SQIVND in the germline V gene (reference sequence). The CDR3 extends over 16 amino acids. With 7 bases removed from V and 4 bases from J, the gap between germline ends came to 21 bases. CDR3: CASIREGSGDPDTQYF. The CDR3 region has the DNA TGTGCCAGTATACGTGAGGGGTCAGGGGACCCAGATACGCAGTATTTT.

The V gene is TRBV30, the J gene TRBJ2-3, with 7 bases aligning to TRBD2. With 4 bases clipped from V and 1 base from J, the junction kept 5 bases outside the gene matches. The CDR3 consists of 14 residues. Germline loops: CDR1 GTSNPN, CDR2 SVGIG (reference sequence). The chain's CDR3 is CAWNRLAGTDTQYF. The CDR3 nucleotides read TGTGCCTGGAACAGGCTAGCGGGCACAGATACGCAGTATTTT.

The V call is TRBV6-5, the J call TRBJ2-1; 8 positions agree with TRBD2. The V and J ends lost 8 bases and 2 bases, in that order; junction bases with no gene match: 2. Looked up from germline, CDR1 is MNHEY and CDR2 is SVGAGI. The CDR3 loop spans 13 amino acids. In DNA, the CDR3 is TGTGCCAGCCGGGGGGGGGCCTACAATGAGCAGTTCTTC. As protein: CASRGGAYNEQFF.

The chain recombines TRBV7-9 with TRBJ2-7; D call uncertain. CDR1 and CDR2 (germline): SEHNR, FQNEAQ (reference sequence). The CDR3 loop spans 14 amino acids. V lost 1 base and J lost 3, with 10 bases in between. As DNA, the CDR3 is TGTGCCAGCAGCTTAGATGGCAGGAACTACGAGCAGTACTTC. Its translation: CASSLDGRNYEQYF.

The rearrangement uses TRBV6-2 or TRBV6-3 and TRBJ1-1; unclear D gene. Trimming removed 10 bases from V and 0 bases from J, with 15 bases in between. Germline loops: CDR1 MNHEY, CDR2 SVGEGT. The CDR3 totals 14 residues. The CDR3 region is CAINSSPLNTEAFF. The CDR3 nucleotides are TGTGCCATCAATTCCTCCCCTTTGAACACTGAAGCTTTCTTT.

V usage is TRBV4-3 and J usage is TRBJ2-7, with TRBD2 matching 10 bases. Germline CDR1 and CDR2: LGHNA and YSLEER. V was clipped by 3 bases and J by 2 bases; unmatched bases: 4. This CDR3 is built from 15 residues. CDR3 sequence (DNA): TGCGCCAGCAGCCAGGGGGGGACTAGCGCCTACGAGCAGTACTTC. This encodes CASSQGGTSAYEQYF.

The chain uses TRBV5-1 and TRBJ2-5, with 10 bases lining up with TRBD1. V shed 4 bases, J shed 0 bases, and the junction held 3 bases outside the gene matches. The CDR3 extends over 15 amino acids. Germline CDR1 SGHRS, CDR2 YFSETQ. CDR3 amino acids: CASSPGQGYQETQYF. For the CDR3, the DNA is TGCGCCAGCAGCCCGGGACAGGGGTACCAAGAGACCCAGTACTTC.

This chain uses TRBV28 with TRBJ2-7, with TRBD2 matching 12 bases. Germline CDR1 and CDR2: MDHEN and SYDVKM. Unmatched junction bases numbered 8, after V lost 2 bases and J lost 0 bases. The CDR3 totals 18 residues. The CDR3, as DNA: TGTGCCAGCAGTTTAGGGTTAGGACTAGCGGGGAGCTCCTACGAGCAGTACTTC. Protein product: CASSLGLGLAGSSYEQYF.

The gene calls are TRBV7-2 and TRBJ2-1; 8 positions agree with TRBD1. V lost 2 bases and J lost 5; bases outside the gene matches: 5. CDR1 SGHTA and CDR2 FQGNSA come from the germline V gene. The CDR3 length is 15 residues. CDR3 bases: TGTGCCAGCAGCTTAACCAGGGGGCCAAACAATGAGCAGTTCTTC. Its protein product is CASSLTRGPNNEQFF. The complete variable domain, with remaining parts taken from reference TRBV7-2 and TRBJ2-1, reads GAGVSQSPSNKVTEKGKDVELRCDPISGHTALYWYRQSLGQGLEFLIYFQGNSAPDKSGLPSDRFSAERTGGSVSTLTIQRTQQEDSAVYLCASSLTRGPNNEQFFGPGTRLTVL.

V usage is TRBV28 and J usage is TRBJ1-3; D is possibly TRBD1 (5 bases). V dropped 4 bases and J dropped 0 bases, with 7 bases sitting between them. CDR3 length: 14 amino acids. Looked up from germline, CDR1 is MDHEN and CDR2 is SYDVKM. The CDR3 DNA reads as TGTGCCAGCAGTTCAAGGGGCTCTGGAAACACCATATATTTT. It encodes CASSSRGSGNTIYF.

The chain carries TRBV19 and TRBJ1-2, with D perhaps TRBD1 (5 bases). Trimming removed 7 bases from V and 2 bases from J, with 8 bases in between. Germline values: CDR1 LNHDA, CDR2 SQIVND (reference sequence). The CDR3 has 12 residues. CDR3 amino acids: CASIGQNYGYTF. The CDR3 DNA sequence: TGTGCCAGTATCGGACAAAACTATGGCTACACCTTC. The whole variable domain, remainder taken from reference TRBV19 and TRBJ1-2, is DGGITQSPKYLFRKEGQNVTLSCEQNLNHDAMYWYRQDPGQGLRLIYYSQIVNDFQKGDIAEGYSVSREKKESFPLTVTSAQKNPTAFYLCASIGQNYGYTFGSGTRLTVV.